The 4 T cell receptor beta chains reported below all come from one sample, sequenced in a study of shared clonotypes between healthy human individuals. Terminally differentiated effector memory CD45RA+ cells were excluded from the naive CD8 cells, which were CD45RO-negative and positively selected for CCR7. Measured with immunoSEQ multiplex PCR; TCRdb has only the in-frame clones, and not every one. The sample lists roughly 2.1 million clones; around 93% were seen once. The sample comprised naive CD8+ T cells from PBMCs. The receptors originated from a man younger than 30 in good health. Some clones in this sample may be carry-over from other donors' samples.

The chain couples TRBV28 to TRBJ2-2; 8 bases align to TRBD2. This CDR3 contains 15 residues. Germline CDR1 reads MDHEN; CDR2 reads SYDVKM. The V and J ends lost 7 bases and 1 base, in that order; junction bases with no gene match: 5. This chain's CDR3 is CASIELAENTGELFF. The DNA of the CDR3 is TGTGCCAGCATCGAACTAGCGGAGAACACCGGGGAGCTGTTTTTT.

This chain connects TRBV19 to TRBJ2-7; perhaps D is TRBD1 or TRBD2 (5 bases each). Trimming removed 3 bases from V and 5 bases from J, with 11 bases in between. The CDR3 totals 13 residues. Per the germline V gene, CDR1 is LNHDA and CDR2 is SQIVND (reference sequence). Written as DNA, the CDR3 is TGTGCCAGTAGTATGGGCTGGGGGAACGAGCAGTACTTC. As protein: CASSMGWGNEQYF.

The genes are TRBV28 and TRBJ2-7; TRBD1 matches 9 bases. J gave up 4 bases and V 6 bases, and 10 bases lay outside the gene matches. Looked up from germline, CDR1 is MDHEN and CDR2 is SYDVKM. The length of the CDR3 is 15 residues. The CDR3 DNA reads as TGTGCCAGCAGGGCCCAGACAGGGGGTGCTTACGAGCAGTACTTC. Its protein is CASRAQTGGAYEQYF.

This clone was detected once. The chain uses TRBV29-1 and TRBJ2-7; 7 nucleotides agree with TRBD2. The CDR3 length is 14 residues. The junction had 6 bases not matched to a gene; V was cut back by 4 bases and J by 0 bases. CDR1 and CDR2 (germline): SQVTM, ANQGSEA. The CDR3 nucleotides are TGCAGCGTTGTGGGAGGGCTCAACTCCTACGAGCAGTACTTC. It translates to CSVVGGLNSYEQYF.